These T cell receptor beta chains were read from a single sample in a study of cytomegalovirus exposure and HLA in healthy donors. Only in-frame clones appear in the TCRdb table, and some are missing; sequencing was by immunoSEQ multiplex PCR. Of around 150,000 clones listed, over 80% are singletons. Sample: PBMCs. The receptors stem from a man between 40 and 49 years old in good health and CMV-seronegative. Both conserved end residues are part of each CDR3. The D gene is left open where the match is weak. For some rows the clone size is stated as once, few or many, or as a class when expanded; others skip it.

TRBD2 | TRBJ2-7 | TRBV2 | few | TGTGCCAGCCGGGGGGACTACGAGCAGTACTTC | CASRGDYEQYF
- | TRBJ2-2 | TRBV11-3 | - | TGTGCCAGCAGCTTTGCGGAGACAGAGAACACCGGGGAGCTGTTTTTT | CASSFAETENTGELFF
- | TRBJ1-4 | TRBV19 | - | TGTGCCAGTAGTCCTCCCCCCGGTGAAAAACTGTTTTTT | CASSPPPGEKLFF
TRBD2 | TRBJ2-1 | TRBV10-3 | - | TGTGCCATCAGACCGACTAGCGGGACTTCCTACGATGAGCAGTTCTTC | CAIRPTSGTSYDEQFF
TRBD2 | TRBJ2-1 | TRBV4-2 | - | TGTGCCAGCAGCCAAGAAGCTAGCGGGAGTCGGGAGCAGTTCTTC | CASSQEASGSREQFF
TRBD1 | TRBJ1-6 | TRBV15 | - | TGTGCCACCAGCAGAGCTCAGGGGGCCAACTCACCCCTCCACTTT | CATSRAQGANSPLHF
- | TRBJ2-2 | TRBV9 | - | TGTGCCAGCAGCGTAGCCAGCGGAGTCACCGGGGAGCTGTTTTTT | CASSVASGVTGELFF
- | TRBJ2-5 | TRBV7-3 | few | TGTGCCAGCAGCCCCACGATCGGCCAAGAGACCCAGTACTTC | CASSPTIGQETQYF
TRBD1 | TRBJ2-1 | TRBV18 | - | TGTGCCAGCGACCTCTCCCAGGGGGACAATGAGCAGTTCTTC | CASDLSQGDNEQFF
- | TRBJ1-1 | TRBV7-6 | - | TGTGCCAGCAGCCCCGGCACTGAAGCTTTCTTT | CASSPGTEAFF
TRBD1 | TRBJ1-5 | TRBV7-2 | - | TGTGCCAGCAGCTTATGGGACAGTCTACAGCCCCAGCATTTT | CASSLWDSLQPQHF
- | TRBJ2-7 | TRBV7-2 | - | TGTGCCAGCAGCAGAACTTCTAGTGGGTTACCCTACGAGCAGTACTTC | CASSRTSSGLPYEQYF
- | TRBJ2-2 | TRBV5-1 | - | TGCGCCAGCAGCGTCACCCCTGGGCCCCCCGGGGAGCTGTTTTTT | CASSVTPGPPGELFF
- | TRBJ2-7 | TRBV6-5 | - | TGTGCCAGCATTCTGTCCTTCTTAGACGAGCAGTACTTC | CASILSFLDEQYF
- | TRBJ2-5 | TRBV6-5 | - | TGTGCCAGCAGTCCGACCTGGGACTACCAAGAGACCCAGTACTTC | CASSPTWDYQETQYF
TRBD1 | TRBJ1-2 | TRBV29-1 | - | TGCAGCGTTCGGACAGGAGCTCTCTATGGCTACACCTTC | CSVRTGALYGYTF
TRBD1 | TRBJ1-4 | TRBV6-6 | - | TGTGCCAGCTCCGGGACAGACAATGAAAAACTGTTTTTT | CASSGTDNEKLFF
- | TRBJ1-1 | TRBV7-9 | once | TGTGCCAGCAGCCTGATGGGGGGGGAAGCTTTCTTT | CASSLMGGEAFF
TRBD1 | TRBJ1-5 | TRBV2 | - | TGTGCCAGCAAGGGTAGACAGGGGGGTAATCAGCCCCAGCATTTT | CASKGRQGGNQPQHF
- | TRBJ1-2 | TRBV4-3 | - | TGCGCCAGCAGCCAAGCCCCCGGTAATGGCTACACCTTC | CASSQAPGNGYTF
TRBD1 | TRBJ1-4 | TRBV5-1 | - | TGCGCCAGCAGCTTGGGAGGGGGCGGTAATGAAAAACTGTTTTTT | CASSLGGGGNEKLFF
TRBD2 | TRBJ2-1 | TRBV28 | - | TGTGCCAGCATACCGAATAGCGGGAGGGACTACAATGAGCAGTTCTTC | CASIPNSGRDYNEQFF
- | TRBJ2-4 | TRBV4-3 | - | TGCGCCAGCAGCCAAGGCCTCGGGGGGCCCAGGGAAGGGGGCAAAAACATTCAGTACTTC | CASSQGLGGPREGGKNIQYF
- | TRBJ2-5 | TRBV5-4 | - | TGTGCCAGCAGCTTGCAGGGAAATGGAGAGACCCAGTACTTC | CASSLQGNGETQYF
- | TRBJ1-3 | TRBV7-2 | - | TGTGCCAGCAGCTCCCAGACAGGTGGAGTTGGCACCATATATTTT | CASSSQTGGVGTIYF
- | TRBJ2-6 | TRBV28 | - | TGTGCCAGCAGTTTCACAGGGACAGGGGCCAACGTCCTGACTTTC | CASSFTGTGANVLTF
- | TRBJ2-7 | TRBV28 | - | TGTGCCAGCAGTTTACAGGGTTACGAGCAGTACTTC | CASSLQGYEQYF